This is a list of T cell receptor beta chains from one sample in a study of T cell repertoires in cytomegalovirus infection. TCRdb reanalysed the reads using MiXCR and keeps one entry per CDR3 protein. Of fewer than 1,000,000 distinct CDR3 sequences listed, 25% to 40% are singletons. For these receptors, no antigen is known. The specimen was cultured CD8+ T cells from PBMCs, collected from culture after CMV antigen stimulation. The source of these receptors is a human donor in good health (CMV status not recorded). Some clones in this sample may be carry-over from other donors' samples. CDR3s leave out the opening cysteine and the closing phenylalanine or tryptophan.

V gene: TRBV7-9; CDR3 protein: ASRPDRHNEQF
V gene: TRBV6-2/TRBV6-3; CDR3 protein: ASSYSGAYNEQF
V gene: TRBV29-1; CDR3 protein: SVSRDRAHGYT
V gene: TRBV4-1; CDR3 protein: ASSPGLAGGLAKNIQY
V gene: TRBV4-1; CDR3 protein: ASSQRGNNQPQH
V gene: TRBV9; CDR3 protein: ASSVASTGGYT
V gene: TRBV7-6; CDR3 protein: VSSPDEGFYGYT
V gene: TRBV7-9; CDR3 protein: ASSADRYGYT
V gene: TRBV4-1; CDR3 protein: ASSQEAGQGPWDTQY
V gene: TRBV7-9; CDR3 protein: ASSSLQGTVEKLF
V gene: TRBV6-1; CDR3 protein: ASSYVAGGRETQY
V gene: TRBV4-3; CDR3 protein: ASSRGVVDEQF
V gene: TRBV12-3/TRBV12-4; CDR3 protein: ASRRFPRQGPKENIQY
V gene: TRBV7-4; CDR3 protein: ASSLGLAGGPRGETQY
V gene: TRBV19; CDR3 protein: ASSIELSRADTQY
V gene: TRBV6-6; CDR3 protein: ASSSLTSVSYNEQF
V gene: TRBV7-9; CDR3 protein: ASSGSWAPNLQGNTIY
V gene: TRBV19; CDR3 protein: ASSESQGNQPQH
V gene: TRBV19; CDR3 protein: ASSPRAFSDYNEQF
V gene: TRBV24-1; CDR3 protein: ATSDFDSIRETQY
V gene: TRBV7-6; CDR3 protein: ASSINLLDNYGYT
V gene: TRBV7-9; CDR3 protein: ASSSREPEKLF
V gene: TRBV7-9; CDR3 protein: ASSSPPTGNNEQF
V gene: TRBV25-1; CDR3 protein: ASTRAGGLDTQY
V gene: TRBV7-9; CDR3 protein: ASSLADGFSYEQY
V gene: TRBV12-3/TRBV12-4; CDR3 protein: ASSFPPRTGELF
V gene: TRBV27; CDR3 protein: ASSSVWTNYGYT
V gene: TRBV9; CDR3 protein: ASSLPGQGDDTGELF
V gene: TRBV24-1; CDR3 protein: ATSDLERDEQF
V gene: TRBV7-3; CDR3 protein: ASSSGPDRDTQY
V gene: TRBV6-2/TRBV6-3; CDR3 protein: ASSYESYSNQPQH
V gene: TRBV5-1; CDR3 protein: ASSFGAAGYGYT
V gene: TRBV7-8; CDR3 protein: ASSLEHYQETQY
V gene: TRBV27; CDR3 protein: ASRTGVIDTQY
V gene: TRBV10-3; CDR3 protein: AISESGASGGYEQY
V gene: TRBV5-1; CDR3 protein: ASSFRGGSYEQY
V gene: TRBV27; CDR3 protein: ASSKGGRMNTEAF
V gene: TRBV6-2/TRBV6-3; CDR3 protein: ASSLTGTAKKTQH